These 23 T cell receptor beta chains were all obtained from the same sample, sequenced in a study of T cells after yellow fever vaccination. TCRdb redid the calling of the 5' RACE reads with MiXCR, one entry per CDR3 protein. This table holds some 68,000 distinct CDR3 sequences, over 6% found once. This specimen was CD8+ T cells sorted from PBMCs, taken 35 to 50 days after the first yellow fever vaccination. The receptors derive from a man between 18 and 35 years old who received the YFV17D yellow fever vaccine.

This clonotype was recorded at least ten times. This rearrangement joins TRBV7-9 to TRBJ2-3; unclear D gene. This CDR3 contains 15 residues. Trimming stripped 7 bases from V and 0 bases from J, with 14 bases between. The germline V gene encodes CDR1 SEHNR and CDR2 FQNEAQ (reference sequence). The CDR3 DNA sequence: TGTGCCAGCACCCCGCCAGGACCAAGCACAGATACGCAGTATTTT. Amino acids: CASTPPGPSTDTQYF.

This clonotype was seen repeatedly, ten times or more. The V and J genes are TRBV10-3 and TRBJ2-5; TRBD2 matches at 10 bases. With 11 bases clipped from V and 2 bases from J, the junction kept 8 bases outside the gene matches. This CDR3 region has 14 residues. CDR1 is ENHRY and CDR2 is SYGVKD in the germline V gene. The DNA for the CDR3 is TGTGCCTCTCGGACTAGCGGAAATCAAGAGACCCAGTACTTC. As protein: CASRTSGNQETQYF.

This clonotype was observed many times. The V and J genes are TRBV4-3 and TRBJ2-3, with D possibly being TRBD2 (6 bases). Looked up from germline, CDR1 is LGHNA and CDR2 is YSLEER. CDR3 size: 17 residues. The V gene lost 1 base and the J gene lost 1 base, with 15 bases spanning the gap. The CDR3 region is CASSQGAGGRGTDTQYF. In DNA, the CDR3 is TGCGCCAGCAGCCAAGGCGCAGGAGGGAGAGGCACAGATACGCAGTATTTT.

About this clonotype: Compared with germline, one end of the junction differs, possibly owing to a read error. This chain links TRBV12-3 or TRBV12-4 with TRBJ2-5, with TRBD2 matching 8 bases. The CDR3 loop spans 14 amino acids. CDR3 loop: CASSIAGYQETQYF. In DNA, the CDR3 is TGTGCCAGCAGTATAGCGGGGTACCAAGAGACCCAGTACTTC.

This clonotype has at least ten counts. The genes are TRBV7-9 and TRBJ1-1, with D possibly TRBD1 on 5 matching bases. This CDR3 has 14 residues. Germline V gene data show CDR1 as SEHNR and CDR2 as FQNEAQ (reference sequence). Trimming removed 3 bases at V and 1 base at J, with 9 bases between. CDR3 nucleotides: TGTGCCAGCAGCTTGGGGGAGGCGAACACTGAAGCTTTCTTT. Translating gives CASSLGEANTEAFF.

The table lists this clonotype with many counts. This chain uses TRBV20-1 with TRBJ2-1; D may be TRBD2 (5 bases). This CDR3 is 14 amino acids long. V gave up 1 base and J gave up 0 bases, with 7 bases separating them. Germline V CDR1 and CDR2: DFQATT, SNEGSKA (reference sequence). Here the CDR3 reads CSARGRGSYNEQFF. The CDR3 DNA follows: TGCAGTGCTAGAGGCCGGGGCTCCTACAATGAGCAGTTCTTC.

This clonotype was seen many times. The chain joins TRBV7-6 to TRBJ1-1; 11 nucleotides agree with TRBD1. The CDR3 has 16 amino acids. The germline V gene encodes CDR1 SGHVS and CDR2 FNYEAQ. V dropped 1 base and J dropped 5; count of bases not matched to a gene: 6. This chain's CDR3 is CASSLGSGTGGTEAFF. In DNA form, the CDR3 reads TGTGCCAGCAGCTTAGGGTCCGGGACAGGGGGAACTGAAGCTTTCTTT. The complete variable domain, with remaining parts taken from reference TRBV7-6 and TRBJ1-1, reads GAGVSQSPRYKVTKRGQDVALRCDPISGHVSLYWYRQALGQGPEFLTYFNYEAQQDKSGLPNDRFSAERPEGSISTLTIQRTEQRDSAMYRCASSLGSGTGGTEAFFGQGTRLTVV.

Ten or more counts support this clonotype. CDR3 sequence reads: CASTFSSGANVLTF. In DNA form, the CDR3 reads TGTGCCAGCACCTTTTCCTCTGGGGCCAACGTCCTGACTTTC. The V gene is TRBV7-8, the J gene TRBJ2-6; no definite D call. Trimming stripped 7 bases from V and 0 bases from J, with 7 bases between. CDR3 size: 14 residues. Per the germline V gene, CDR1 is SGHVS and CDR2 is FQNEAQ.

The rearrangement joins TRBV19 to TRBJ2-1; 10 bases align to TRBD2. In germline, CDR1 is LNHDA, CDR2 SQIVND (reference sequence). Trimming cost V 4 bases and J 8 bases; bases outside gene matches: 8. The CDR3 loop spans 15 amino acids. The CDR3 here is CASSNLAGARYEQFF. CDR3 in DNA: TGTGCCAGTAGTAATCTAGCGGGGGCTCGATATGAGCAGTTCTTC.

V and J are TRBV14 and TRBJ2-2; D may be TRBD1 (5 bases). The germline V gene encodes CDR1 SGHDN and CDR2 FVKESK. V was shortened by 3 bases and J by 5 bases, with 13 bases between the two germline ends. The CDR3 has 15 residues. The CDR3 bases are TGTGCCAGCAGCCAGGCAAGGGGAAGTACCGGGGAGCTGTTTTTT. This translates into CASSQARGSTGELFF.

The chain employs TRBV2 and TRBJ2-7, with D perhaps matching TRBD2 (6 bases). CDR3 length equals 11 residues. The germline V gene has CDR1 SNHLY and CDR2 FYNNEI. CDR3 coding DNA: TGTGCTTCACGGGGGTTCTACGAGCAGTACGTC. This gives the protein CASRGFYEQYV.

The count of this clonotype is one. This chain joins TRBV7-9 and TRBJ2-5; the D is unclear. The CDR3 length is 14 residues. The V and J ends lost 5 bases and 4 bases respectively, with 14 bases between them. Germline CDR1 reads SEHNR; CDR2 reads FQNEAQ (reference sequence). CDR3 sequence (DNA): TGTGCCAGCAGCCCGCCCCTGGGCGGAGAGACCCAGTACTTC. The encoded protein is CASSPPLGGETQYF.

Ten or more counts support this clonotype. V and J are TRBV4-1 and TRBJ1-2; no clear D gene. This CDR3 spans 16 amino acids. The ends were cut back, 3 bases at V and 7 bases at J, with 21 bases in the middle. The germline gives CDR1 MGHRA, CDR2 YSYEKL. The CDR3 protein is CASSHLVGQEGVGYTF. The CDR3 bases are TGCGCCAGCAGCCACCTTGTAGGTCAAGAAGGCGTTGGCTACACCTTC.

This clonotype came up many times. This sequence joins TRBV5-1 and TRBJ2-7; either TRBD1 or TRBD2 may fit D (5 bases each). Germline V gives CDR1 SGHRS, CDR2 YFSETQ. This CDR3 is built from 13 residues. The V gene lost 3 bases and the J gene lost 3 bases, with 10 bases spanning the gap. CDR3 DNA sequence: TGCGCCAGCAGCTACGGGGCTAACTACGAGCAGTACTTC. Encoded protein: CASSYGANYEQYF.

Many counts were recorded for this clonotype. The chain joins TRBV7-8 to TRBJ2-3; D perhaps matches TRBD2 (5 bases). V lost 2 bases and J 1 base, leaving 13 bases between the germline ends. CDR1 SGHVS and CDR2 FQNEAQ come from the germline V gene. The CDR3 extends over 16 amino acids. The CDR3 sequence: CASSLRASLGTDTQYF. DNA for the CDR3: TGTGCCAGCAGCTTAAGGGCTAGCCTGGGCACAGATACGCAGTATTTT.

This clonotype was counted at least ten times. The chain is built from TRBV23-1 and TRBJ2-1; 7 positions agree with TRBD1. TRBV23-1 counts as an open reading frame of uncertain function. CDR3 length equals 14 residues. The ends lost 8 bases at V and 4 bases at J; junction bases unmatched: 8. The CDR3 coding sequence is TGCGCCAGCCCCGGGACAGCTTTATACAATGAGCAGTTCTTC. This encodes CASPGTALYNEQFF.

This clonotype was recorded at least ten times. The chain employs TRBV29-1 and TRBJ2-1; D call uncertain. This CDR3 contains 12 residues. Germline V gene sequence: CDR1 SQVTM, CDR2 ANQGSEA. The V end lost 6 bases, the J end lost 9 bases, and 15 bases lay between the germline ends. The CDR3 loop is CSVDAPAGEQFF. The CDR3 coding sequence is TGCAGCGTCGATGCTCCCGCCGGTGAGCAGTTCTTC.

This clonotype was detected ten times or more. This CDR3 is CASSPGLAEETQYF. CDR3 DNA sequence: TGTGCCAGCAGTCCCGGACTAGCGGAAGAGACCCAGTACTTC. V gene TRBV12-3 or TRBV12-4 combines with J gene TRBJ2-5; TRBD2 matches at 10 bases. Trimming removed 5 bases from V and 3 bases from J; junction bases left unmatched: 3. The CDR3 runs to 14 residues.

This clonotype has a count of ten or more. This chain joins TRBV15 and TRBJ1-1; D uncertain. V lost 5 bases and J lost 4, with 11 bases in between. This CDR3 region has 13 residues. Germline lookup yields CDR1 LNHNV and CDR2 YYDKDF (reference sequence). CDR3 coding DNA: TGTGCCACCAGCGCCCGGTGGGGCACTGAAGCTTTCTTT. Amino acids: CATSARWGTEAFF.

The CDR3 is CSSAVVDSYNEQFF. The CDR3 region has the DNA TGCAGTTCTGCGGTCGTTGACTCCTACAATGAGCAGTTCTTC. The chain is built from TRBV29-1 and TRBJ2-1; unclear D gene. CDR3 size: 14 residues. CDR1 is SQVTM, CDR2 ANQGSEA, per germline.

In its sample, this clonotype was seen many times. The chain joins TRBV6-5 to TRBJ1-1; a possible D gene is TRBD1 (6 bases). The CDR3 loop spans 13 amino acids. V was shortened by 2 bases and J by 6 bases, with 10 bases between the two germline ends. Germline V lookup: CDR1 MNHEY, CDR2 SVGAGI. The CDR3 region is CASSYGGGSEAFF. In nucleotides, the CDR3 is TGTGCCAGCAGTTACGGGGGGGGCTCTGAAGCTTTCTTT.

The sample holds many counts of this clonotype. The CDR3 DNA follows: TGTGCCAGCAGCTCCCCCGGTCCCGGGACAGGGCTGTTCTTC. It codes for CASSSPGPGTGLFF. The chain combines TRBV7-3 with TRBJ2-1; TRBD1 matches at 9 bases. This CDR3 has 14 amino acids. Losses at the gene ends were 4 bases for V and 15 bases for J; bases not matched to a gene: 13. Germline V gene lookup returns CDR1 SGHTA and CDR2 FQGTGA.

The chain couples TRBV30 to TRBJ1-1, with D possibly being TRBD1 (6 bases). Germline V gene lookup returns CDR1 GTSNPN and CDR2 SVGIG (reference sequence). CDR3 length: 13 residues. The V end lost 2 bases, the J end lost 5 bases, and 12 bases lay between the germline ends. As DNA, the CDR3 is TGTGCCTGGAGTCCCTCGGGGGCAACTGAAGCTTTCTTT. Translation: CAWSPSGATEAFF.